This T cell receptor (beta chain) comes out of a study of graft-versus-host responses after intestinal transplantation. CDR3 length: 11 residues. Per the germline V gene, CDR1 is MNHEY and CDR2 is SVGAGI. V was shortened by 4 bases and J by 6 bases, with 7 bases between the two germline ends. Clones were sequenced by immunoSEQ multiplex PCR, and TCRdb holds only the in-frame ones, with some missing. This table has around 18,000 clones, over 75% appearing once. The chain uses TRBV6-5 and TRBJ2-7; a weak D match, TRBD2 (5 bases). The receptor comes from a human patient who received an intestinal transplant, so some T cells may come from the graft donor. Sequenced here: PBMCs, sampled roughly 54 weeks after transplant. CDR3 sequence (DNA): TGTGCCAGCAGTTTCAGCGGCGAGCAGTACTTC. This codes for CASSFSGEQYF.